Following are 27 T cell receptor beta chains from one sample sequenced in a study of blood T cells in healthy people across ages. A second about 6 to 12 cycle PCR used barcoded and J-beta primers. TCRdb reprocessed the 5' RACE reads via MiXCR and lists one record per CDR3 protein. The sample has about 1 million distinct CDR3 sequences; almost 25% are singletons. The data also belong to a second study, concerning T cells of mothers and their children.

The specimen was blood. The origin of the receptors is a girl aged 2-10 years in good health.

The chain carries TRBV2 and TRBJ2-5, with no clear D. The CDR3 sequence is 12 residues long. Germline V gene data show CDR1 as SNHLY and CDR2 as FYNNEI. Trimming shortened V by 8 bases and J by 5 bases, and 12 bases separated the two germline ends. The CDR3 loop reads CASWYLGETQYF. CDR3 sequence (DNA): TGTGCCAGCTGGTACCTTGGGGAGACCCAGTACTTC. The variable domain in full, with the rest retrieved from reference TRBV2 and TRBJ2-5, is EPEVTQTPSHQVTQMGQEVILRCVPISNHLYFYWYRQILGQKVEFLVSFYNNEISEKSEIFDDQFSVERPDGSNFTLKIRSTKLEDSAMYFCASWYLGETQYFGPGTRLLVL.

V and J are TRBV24-1 and TRBJ2-2; TRBD2 might be the D (6 bases). Germline values: CDR1 KGHDR, CDR2 SFDVKD. This CDR3 comprises 15 residues. Trimming took off 9 bases at V and 4 bases at J, with 17 bases between the two ends. CDR3 residues: CATGGLYHGTGELFF. The CDR3 region has the DNA TGTGCCACCGGGGGACTTTATCATGGCACCGGGGAGCTGTTTTTT.

This clonotype was seen only a few times. CDR3 protein: CASSLAGRAGRTNTEAFF. DNA of the CDR3: TGTGCCAGCAGCTTGGCGGGGCGGGCAGGGAGGACGAACACTGAAGCTTTCTTT. The chain uses TRBV5-6 and TRBJ1-1; D is perhaps TRBD1 (5 bases). Germline V CDR1 and CDR2: SGHDT, YYEEEE. The CDR3 totals 18 residues. V lost 0 bases, J lost 1 base, and 19 bases lay in between. Variable domain in full (rest from reference TRBV5-6 and TRBJ1-1): DAGVTQSPTHLIKTRGQQVTLRCSPKSGHDTVSWYQQALGQGPQFIFQYYEEEERQRGNFPDRFSGHQFPNYSSELNVNALLLGDSALYLCASSLAGRAGRTNTEAFFGQGTRLTVV.

The rearrangement uses TRBV6-2 or TRBV6-3 and TRBJ2-1; 8 nucleotides align to TRBD2. The germline V gene has CDR1 MNHEY and CDR2 SVGEGT. This CDR3 is 15 amino acids long. The trim removed 4 bases at V and 7 bases at J, leaving 9 bases unmatched. The CDR3 coding sequence is TGTGCCAGCAGTTGGAGGCTAGCGGGCTTAAATGAGCAGTTCTTC. It encodes CASSWRLAGLNEQFF.

This clonotype was observed a few times. J is TRBJ2-1 and V is TRBV10-3; D is ambiguous. The CDR3 totals 14 residues. Trimming shortened V by 8 bases and J by 2 bases, and 13 bases separated the two germline ends. CDR1 and CDR2 from the germline V gene are ENHRY and SYGVKD. The CDR3 coding sequence is TGTGCCATCCGGCAAGGAGAGGCCTACAATGAGCAGTTCTTC. Protein product: CAIRQGEAYNEQFF.

This clonotype was seen only a few times. The rearrangement joins TRBV3-1 to TRBJ2-1; tentatively, D is TRBD2 (6 bases). The V gene lost 5 bases and the J gene lost 6 bases, with 17 bases spanning the gap. Germline V gene sequence: CDR1 LGHDT, CDR2 YNNKEL (reference sequence). This CDR3 spans 15 amino acids. The CDR3 sequence is CASSYPGLSGNEQFF. The CDR3 DNA reads TGTGCCAGCAGCTACCCCGGACTAAGCGGCAATGAGCAGTTCTTC.

This clonotype was detected only a few times. J is TRBJ1-4 and V is TRBV5-1; tentatively, D is TRBD1 (6 bases). The V end lost 0 bases, the J end lost 0 bases, and 9 bases lay between the germline ends. The germline CDR1 and CDR2 sequences are SGHRS and YFSETQ. The CDR3 contains 16 residues. This chain's CDR3 is CASSLGTAATNEKLFF. In DNA, the CDR3 is TGCGCCAGCAGCTTGGGGACAGCTGCAACTAATGAAAAACTGTTTTTT.

This sequence joins TRBV11-2 and TRBJ1-1; 8 bases fit TRBD1. CDR1 is SGHAT, CDR2 FQNNGV, per germline. The CDR3 is 14 residues long. J lost 7 bases, V lost 3 bases, and 7 bases had no gene match. The CDR3 is CASSFAGQGNEAFF. CDR3 in DNA: TGTGCCAGCAGCTTTGCCGGACAGGGCAATGAAGCTTTCTTT.

V is TRBV11-2 and J is TRBJ1-2; 7 bases align to TRBD1. The CDR3 spans 14 residues. The germline gives CDR1 SGHAT, CDR2 FQNNGV. Unmatched junction bases numbered 8, after V lost 5 bases and J lost 5 bases. Written as DNA, the CDR3 is TGTGCCAGCAGCCCAGGGACAGCCCCTTATGGCTACACCTTC. Amino acid sequence: CASSPGTAPYGYTF.

This clonotype showed up just a few times. The chain's CDR3 is CASSATDREVGDTQYF. The CDR3 DNA reads as TGTGCCAGCAGCGCTACTGACAGGGAGGTTGGGGATACGCAGTATTTT. The chain recombines TRBV7-9 with TRBJ2-3; D might be TRBD1 (7 bases). The CDR3 runs to 16 residues. The germline V and J ends were trimmed by 5 bases and 6 bases, with 21 bases remaining between them. Germline values: CDR1 SEHNR, CDR2 FQNEAQ (reference sequence). Drawing the rest from reference TRBV7-9 and TRBJ2-3, the complete variable domain is DTGVSQNPRHKITKRGQNVTFRCDPISEHNRLYWYRQTLGQGPEFLTYFQNEAQLEKSRLLSDRFSAERPKGSFSTLEIQRTEQGDSAMYLCASSATDREVGDTQYFGPGTRLTVL.

This clonotype was observed a handful of times. V is TRBV4-2 and J is TRBJ1-2; D may be TRBD1 (5 bases). The CDR3 runs 13 residues. The germline CDR1 and CDR2 sequences are LGHNA and YNFKEQ. The V and J ends lost 0 bases and 6 bases respectively, with 8 bases between them. CDR3 sequence: CASSQDFRDGYTF. Written as DNA, the CDR3 is TGTGCCAGCAGCCAAGATTTCAGGGATGGCTACACCTTC.

The chain couples TRBV20-1 to TRBJ1-4, with D unclear. V gave up 3 bases and J gave up 7 bases, with 9 bases separating them. Germline CDR1 is DFQATT and CDR2 is SNEGSKA (reference sequence). The CDR3 runs 12 residues. CDR3 residues: CSASRGSEKLFF. The DNA of the CDR3 is TGCAGTGCTAGTCGGGGATCTGAAAAACTGTTTTTT.

V usage is TRBV6-6 and J usage is TRBJ1-1; TRBD1 might be the D (6 bases). In germline, CDR1 is MNHNY, CDR2 SVGAGI (reference sequence). V gave up 6 bases and J gave up 2 bases, with 13 bases separating them. This CDR3 spans 14 amino acids. The CDR3, as DNA: TGTGCCAGCAGGGGGGACACGGAAAACACTGAAGCTTTCTTT. The encoded protein is CASRGDTENTEAFF.

The chain links TRBV15 to TRBJ2-1, with a tentative D call TRBD1 (6 bases). Trimming removed 0 bases at V and 3 bases at J, with 9 bases between. The CDR3 is 15 residues long. The germline gives CDR1 LNHNV, CDR2 YYDKDF (reference sequence). The CDR3 sequence is CATSREPRGYNEQFF. The CDR3 bases are TGTGCCACCAGCAGAGAGCCCAGGGGCTACAATGAGCAGTTCTTC.

This clonotype has only a few counts. Here the CDR3 DNA reads TGTGCCAGCAGCTCGGGGAGGGACAGCTCTTCGGCAGATACGCAGTATTTT. It specifies CASSSGRDSSSADTQYF. V is TRBV7-2 and J is TRBJ2-3; D assignment may be TRBD1 or TRBD2 (7 bases each). The CDR3 loop spans 17 amino acids. The germline V gene encodes CDR1 SGHTA and CDR2 FQGNSA. V was pared by 4 bases and J by 4 bases, with 21 bases between.

This chain uses TRBV2 with TRBJ1-2, with D hard to call. CDR1 is SNHLY, CDR2 FYNNEI, per germline. The CDR3 length is 13 residues. V gave up 1 base and J gave up 3 bases, with 6 bases separating them. This CDR3 reads CASSEDVYYGYTF. The CDR3 coding sequence is TGTGCCAGCAGTGAAGACGTATACTATGGCTACACCTTC.

The chain links TRBV6-6 to TRBJ2-1, with D hard to call. Germline lookup yields CDR1 MNHNY and CDR2 SVGAGI (reference sequence). The CDR3 contains 16 residues. The V gene lost 4 bases and the J gene lost 9 bases, with 22 bases spanning the gap. CDR3 bases: TGTGCCAGCAGTTCGCCCCTCACTGGCGGTTGGGGTGAGCAGTTCTTC. This codes for CASSSPLTGGWGEQFF.

This clonotype was recorded a few times. The V call is TRBV10-1, the J call TRBJ2-4; tentatively, D is TRBD1 (5 bases). Germline V gene sequence: CDR1 WNHNN, CDR2 SYGVQD (reference sequence). With 5 bases removed from V and 15 bases from J, the gap between germline ends came to 23 bases. The CDR3 totals 14 residues. The CDR3 DNA reads TGCGCCAGCAGTCCCGGCCGCATCCAGGGCCTAACGTACTTC. Translated: CASSPGRIQGLTYF.

This clonotype occurred a few times. The V call is TRBV27, the J call TRBJ2-1, with 9 bases matching TRBD2. Germline V gives CDR1 MNHEY, CDR2 SMNVEV (reference sequence). The CDR3 runs to 14 residues. The trim removed 8 bases at V and 7 bases at J, leaving 9 bases unmatched. CDR3 nucleotide sequence: TGTGCCAGCGGCGTTAGCGGGAGTTCGAATGAGCAGTTCTTC. This sequence encodes CASGVSGSSNEQFF.

This chain joins TRBV6-5 and TRBJ1-2, with 8 bases lining up with TRBD1. CDR3 size: 13 residues. V gave up 10 bases and J gave up 8 bases; unmatched junction bases: 12. Germline CDR1 reads MNHEY; CDR2 reads SVGAGI. This CDR3 is CATLSDRARGYTF. DNA for the CDR3: TGTGCCACTCTATCGGACAGGGCCAGGGGCTACACCTTC.

As to this clonotype: The junction departs from germline at one end; a sequencing error may be responsible. CDR3 region: CASSLAPKYGYTF. The CDR3, as DNA: TGCGCCAGCAGCTTGGCGCCTAAGTATGGCTACACCTTC. V and J are TRBV5-1 and TRBJ1-2; D gene ambiguous. Per germline, CDR1 SGHRS and CDR2 YFSETQ. The CDR3 loop spans 13 amino acids.

The chain combines TRBV20-1 with TRBJ2-5; 7 bases fit TRBD2. Germline CDR1 and CDR2: DFQATT and SNEGSKA (reference sequence). The CDR3 length is 16 residues. Unmatched junction bases numbered 12, after V lost 3 bases and J lost 2 bases. The CDR3 nucleotides read TGCAGTGCTAGGGGTCGGGCGGGAGTAGCTCAAGAGACCCAGTACTTC. It encodes CSARGRAGVAQETQYF.

V is TRBV9 and J is TRBJ2-6; D assignment may be TRBD1 or TRBD2 (5 bases each). This CDR3 spans 16 amino acids. CDR1 is SGDLS and CDR2 is YYNGEE in the germline V gene. The germline V and J ends were trimmed by 4 bases and 4 bases, with 15 bases remaining between them. The CDR3 DNA follows: TGTGCCAGCAGCATCCGAATGGGGACGGGGGCCAACGTCCTGACTTTC. Translated, it gives CASSIRMGTGANVLTF.

The chain uses TRBV10-3 and TRBJ2-5; 7 bases agree with TRBD1. This CDR3 spans 14 amino acids. Looked up from germline, CDR1 is ENHRY and CDR2 is SYGVKD. After removal of 5 bases from V and 3 bases from J, the junction contained 6 bases not matched to a gene. CDR3 bases: TGTGCCATCAGTCCGGGACAGTTGAAAGAGACCCAGTACTTC. Protein sequence: CAISPGQLKETQYF.

The genes are TRBV6-1 and TRBJ2-5, with 15 bases identical to TRBD2. The V and J ends lost 0 bases and 3 bases, in that order; junction bases with no gene match: 5. The CDR3 consists of 18 residues. CDR1 is MNHNS, CDR2 SASEGT, per germline. In nucleotides, the CDR3 is TGTGCCAGCAGTGAAGCGGGGACTAGCGGGGGGTACGAAGAGACCCAGTACTTC. Its translation is CASSEAGTSGGYEETQYF.

The chain uses TRBV27 and TRBJ2-7; 9 bases line up with TRBD2. V shed 4 bases and J 3 bases; nucleotides not matched to a gene: 7. CDR3 length equals 15 residues. CDR1 MNHEY and CDR2 SMNVEV come from the germline V gene (reference sequence). The CDR3 DNA reads as TGTGCCAGCAGTTCGCGTAGCGGGAGTATCTACGAGCAGTACTTC. Its protein product is CASSSRSGSIYEQYF.

V and J are TRBV20-1 and TRBJ1-2; TRBD1 agrees at 7 bases. The trim removed 5 bases at V and 4 bases at J, leaving 10 bases unmatched. Germline loops: CDR1 DFQATT, CDR2 SNEGSKA (reference sequence). The CDR3 is 14 residues long. Here the CDR3 DNA reads TGCAGTGCTCGACAGGGCCCAAGGGGCTATGGCTACACCTTC. This translates into CSARQGPRGYGYTF.